This TCR beta chain emerged from a study of CD8 T cells in ankylosing spondylitis. Study conclusions and caveats: Significant enrichment of disease-linked clones was reported in matched ankylosing spondylitis synovial fluid.

As regards this clonotype: What it binds is not known. Since a much larger clone is just one base distant, this may be a read error.

Germline-derived CDR1 and CDR2 are MNHEY and SVGAGI. The CDR3 is 13 amino acids. TCRdb re-called the 5' RACE reads through MiXCR, storing one row per CDR3 protein. The repertoire has about 140,000 distinct CDR3 sequences, 7% to 9% of them found once; the top ten carry 7.3%. The V call is TRBV6-5, the J call TRBJ1-1, with D perhaps TRBD1 (5 bases). Material: synovial fluid, either unsorted or a sorted T cell fraction (not recorded which). The sequence was collected from a male donor with ankylosing spondylitis. CDR3 nucleotide sequence: TGTGCCGGCAGTTACACAGGTGACACTGAAGCTTTCTTT. Encoded protein: CAGSYTGDTEAFF.